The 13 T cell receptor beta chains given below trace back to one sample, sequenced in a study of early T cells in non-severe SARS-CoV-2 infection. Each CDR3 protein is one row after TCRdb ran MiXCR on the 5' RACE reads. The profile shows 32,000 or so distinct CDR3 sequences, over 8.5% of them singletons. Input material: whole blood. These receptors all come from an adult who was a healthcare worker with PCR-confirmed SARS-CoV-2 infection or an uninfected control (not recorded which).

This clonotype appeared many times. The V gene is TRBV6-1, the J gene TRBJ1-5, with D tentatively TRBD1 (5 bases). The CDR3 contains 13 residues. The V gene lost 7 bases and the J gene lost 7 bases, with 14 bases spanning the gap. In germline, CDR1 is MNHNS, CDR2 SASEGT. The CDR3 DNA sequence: TGTGCCAGCACGAGGGGATTTGACCAGCCCCAGCATTTT. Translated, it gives CASTRGFDQPQHF.

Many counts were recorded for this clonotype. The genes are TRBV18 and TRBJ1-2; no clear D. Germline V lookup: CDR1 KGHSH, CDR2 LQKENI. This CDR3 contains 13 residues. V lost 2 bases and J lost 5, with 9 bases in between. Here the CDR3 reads CASSPAQEYGYTF. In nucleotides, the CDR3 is TGTGCCAGCTCACCAGCGCAGGAGTATGGCTACACCTTC.

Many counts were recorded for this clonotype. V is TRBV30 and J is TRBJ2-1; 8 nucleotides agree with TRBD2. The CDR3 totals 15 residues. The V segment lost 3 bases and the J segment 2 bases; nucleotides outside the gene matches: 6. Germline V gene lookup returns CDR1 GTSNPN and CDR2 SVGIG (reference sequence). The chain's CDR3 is CAWRPTSGTYNEQFF. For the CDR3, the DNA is TGTGCCTGGAGACCTACTAGCGGCACCTACAATGAGCAGTTCTTC.

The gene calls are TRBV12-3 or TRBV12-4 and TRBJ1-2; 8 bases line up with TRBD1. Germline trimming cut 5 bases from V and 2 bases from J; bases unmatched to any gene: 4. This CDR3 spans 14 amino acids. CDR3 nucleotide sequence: TGTGCCAGCAGTCCCCCAGGGGGCAACTATGGCTACACCTTC. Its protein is CASSPPGGNYGYTF.

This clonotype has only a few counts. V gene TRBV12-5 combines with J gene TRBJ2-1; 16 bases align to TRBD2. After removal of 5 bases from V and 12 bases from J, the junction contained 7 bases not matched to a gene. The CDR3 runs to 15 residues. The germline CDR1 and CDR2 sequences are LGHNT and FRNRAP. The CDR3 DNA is TGTGCTAGTGGTATTGGGACTAGCGGGGGGGTAGGGCAGTTCTTC. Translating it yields CASGIGTSGGVGQFF.

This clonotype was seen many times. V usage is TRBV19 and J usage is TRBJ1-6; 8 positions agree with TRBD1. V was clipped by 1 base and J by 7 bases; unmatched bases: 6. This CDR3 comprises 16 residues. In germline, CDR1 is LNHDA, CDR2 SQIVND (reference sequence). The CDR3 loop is CASSIAWTGKNSPLHF. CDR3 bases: TGTGCCAGTAGTATAGCCTGGACAGGGAAGAATTCACCCCTCCACTTT. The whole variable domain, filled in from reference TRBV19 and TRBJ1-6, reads DGGITQSPKYLFRKEGQNVTLSCEQNLNHDAMYWYRQDPGQGLRLIYYSQIVNDFQKGDIAEGYSVSREKKESFPLTVTSAQKNPTAFYLCASSIAWTGKNSPLHFGNGTRLTVT.

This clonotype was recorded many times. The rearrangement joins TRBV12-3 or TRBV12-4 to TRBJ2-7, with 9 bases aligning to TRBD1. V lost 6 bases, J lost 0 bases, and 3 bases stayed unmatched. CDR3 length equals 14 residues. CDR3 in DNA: TGTGCCAGCAGGTTGACAGGGGGCTCCTACGAGCAGTACTTC. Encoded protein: CASRLTGGSYEQYF.

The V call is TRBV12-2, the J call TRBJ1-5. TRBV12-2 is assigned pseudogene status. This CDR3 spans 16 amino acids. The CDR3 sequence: CASRLAGGDSNQPQHF. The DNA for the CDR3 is TGTGCAAGTCGCTTAGCCGGAGGGGATAGCAATCAGCCCCAGCATTTT.

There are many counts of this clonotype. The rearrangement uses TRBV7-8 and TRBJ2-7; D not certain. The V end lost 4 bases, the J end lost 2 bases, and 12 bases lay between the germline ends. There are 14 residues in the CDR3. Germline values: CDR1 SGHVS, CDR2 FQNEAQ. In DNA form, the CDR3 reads TGTGCCAGCAGCTCCCGGACGGCCACCTACGAGCAGTACTTC. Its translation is CASSSRTATYEQYF.

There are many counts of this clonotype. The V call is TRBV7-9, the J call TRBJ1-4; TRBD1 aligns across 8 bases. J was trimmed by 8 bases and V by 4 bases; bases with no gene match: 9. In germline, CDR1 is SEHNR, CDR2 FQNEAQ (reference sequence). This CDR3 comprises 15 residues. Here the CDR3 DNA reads TGTGCCAGCAGCTCCCTTAGGACAGGGACGGAAAAACTGTTTTTT. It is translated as CASSSLRTGTEKLFF.

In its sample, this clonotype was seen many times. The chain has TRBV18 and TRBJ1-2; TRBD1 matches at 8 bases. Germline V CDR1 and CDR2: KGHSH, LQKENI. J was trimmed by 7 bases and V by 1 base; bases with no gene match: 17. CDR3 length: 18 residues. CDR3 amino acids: CASSPLAPGQGKLSGYTF. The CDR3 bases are TGTGCCAGCTCACCACTAGCTCCAGGACAGGGAAAGTTGAGTGGCTACACCTTC.

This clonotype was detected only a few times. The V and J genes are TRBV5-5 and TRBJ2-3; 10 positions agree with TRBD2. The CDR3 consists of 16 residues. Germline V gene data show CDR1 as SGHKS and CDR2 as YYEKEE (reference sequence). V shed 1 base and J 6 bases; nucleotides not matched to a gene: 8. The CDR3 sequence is CASSLWLAGAGDTQYF. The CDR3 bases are TGTGCCAGCAGCTTGTGGCTAGCGGGGGCCGGGGATACGCAGTATTTT.

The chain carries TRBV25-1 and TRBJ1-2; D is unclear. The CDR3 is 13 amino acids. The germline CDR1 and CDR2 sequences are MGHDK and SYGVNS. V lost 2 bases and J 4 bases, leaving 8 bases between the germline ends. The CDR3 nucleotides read TGTGCCAGCAGTGAACGGCGTGGCTATGGCTACACCTTC. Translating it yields CASSERRGYGYTF.